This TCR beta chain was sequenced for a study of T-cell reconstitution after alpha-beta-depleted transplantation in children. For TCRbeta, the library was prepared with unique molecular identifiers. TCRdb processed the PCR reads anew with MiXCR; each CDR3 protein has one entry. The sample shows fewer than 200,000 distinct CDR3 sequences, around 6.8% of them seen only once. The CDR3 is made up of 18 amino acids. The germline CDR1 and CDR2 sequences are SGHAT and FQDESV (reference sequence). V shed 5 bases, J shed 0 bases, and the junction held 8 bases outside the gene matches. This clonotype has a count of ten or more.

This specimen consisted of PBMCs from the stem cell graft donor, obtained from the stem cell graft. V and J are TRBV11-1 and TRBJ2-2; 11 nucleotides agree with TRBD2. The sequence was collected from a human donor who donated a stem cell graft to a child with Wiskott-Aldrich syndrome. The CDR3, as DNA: TGTGCCAGCAGCAAAAAGGGGACTAGCGGAGCGAACACCGGGGAGCTGTTTTTT. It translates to CASSKKGTSGANTGELFF.